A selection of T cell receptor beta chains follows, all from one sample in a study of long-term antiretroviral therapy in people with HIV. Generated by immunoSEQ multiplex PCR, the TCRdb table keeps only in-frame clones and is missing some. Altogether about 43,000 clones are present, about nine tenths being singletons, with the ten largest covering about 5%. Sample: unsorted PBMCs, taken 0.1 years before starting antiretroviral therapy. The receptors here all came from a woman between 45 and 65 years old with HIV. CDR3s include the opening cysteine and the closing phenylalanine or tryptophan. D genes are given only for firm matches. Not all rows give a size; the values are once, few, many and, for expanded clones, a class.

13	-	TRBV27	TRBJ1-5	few	TGTGCCAGCAGTTTATCTAGCAATCAGCCCCAGCATTTT	CASSLSSNQPQHF
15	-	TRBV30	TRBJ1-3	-	TGTGCCTGGAGTGTAGGGCGGAGCTCTGGAAACACCATATATTTT	CAWSVGRSSGNTIYF
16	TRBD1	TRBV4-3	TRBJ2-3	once	TGCGCCAGCAGCCGAGAGACAGGGCTCAGCACAGATACGCAGTATTTT	CASSRETGLSTDTQYF
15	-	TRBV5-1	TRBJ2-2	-	TGCGCCAGCAGCTGGGGACGGTCGAACACCGGGGAGCTGTTTTTT	CASSWGRSNTGELFF
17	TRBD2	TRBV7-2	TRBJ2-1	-	TGTGCCAGCAGGGAACCTAGCGGGGGGGCCGTAAACAATGAGCAGTTCTTC	CASREPSGGAVNNEQFF
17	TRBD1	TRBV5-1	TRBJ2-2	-	TGCGCCAGCAGCTCAGGGGGCCTCCTACTGAACACCGGGGAGCTGTTTTTT	CASSSGGLLLNTGELFF
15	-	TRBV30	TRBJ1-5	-	TGTGCCTGGAGTGTGACGGCAGGCGGGCATCGGCCCCAGCATTTT	CAWSVTAGGHRPQHF
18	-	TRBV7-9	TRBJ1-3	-	TGTGCCAGCAGCTTAGCGGATGGGGGCACCGCCGCTGGAAACACCATATATTTT	CASSLADGGTAAGNTIYF
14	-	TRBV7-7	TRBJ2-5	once	TGTGCTAGCAGCCCCCTGGGGGTGGGAGAGACCCAGTACTTC	CASSPLGVGETQYF
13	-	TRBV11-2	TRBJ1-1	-	TGTGCCAGCAGCTCGGGACTGAGGACTGAAGCTTTCTTT	CASSSGLRTEAFF
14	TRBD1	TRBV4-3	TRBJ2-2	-	TGCGCCAGCGGACAGGGCCTGAACACCGGGGAGCTGTTTTTT	CASGQGLNTGELFF
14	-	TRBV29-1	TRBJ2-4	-	TGCAGCGTTGTTGGACGCCTAGCCAAAAACATTCAGTACTTC	CSVVGRLAKNIQYF
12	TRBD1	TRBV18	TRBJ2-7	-	TGTGCCAGCTCACGGACAGGGTACGAGCAGTACTTC	CASSRTGYEQYF
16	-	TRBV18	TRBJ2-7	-	TGTGCCAGCTCACCACCGGTTGGCCCGGGGTCAATCGAGCAGTACTTC	CASSPPVGPGSIEQYF
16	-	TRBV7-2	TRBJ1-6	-	TGTGCCAGCAGCCAACAGGGTGTCGGCTTTAATTCACCCCTCCACTTT	CASSQQGVGFNSPLHF
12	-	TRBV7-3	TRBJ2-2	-	TGTGCCAGCAGCTTAAGTACCGGGGAGCTGTTTTTT	CASSLSTGELFF
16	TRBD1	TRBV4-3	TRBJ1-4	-	TGCGCCAGCAGCCAAGACCCCGGGACAGGGAATGAAAAACTGTTTTTT	CASSQDPGTGNEKLFF
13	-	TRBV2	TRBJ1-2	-	TGTGCCAGCAGTGTGGGCAGCGACTATGGCTACACCTTC	CASSVGSDYGYTF
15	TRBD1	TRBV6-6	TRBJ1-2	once	TGTGCCAGCAGCCGTCCGGGACAGGGGGCCTTAGGCTACACCTTC	CASSRPGQGALGYTF
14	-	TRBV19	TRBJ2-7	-	TGTGCCAGTAGTATATTCCCGACAGCTTCCGAGCAGTACTTC	CASSIFPTASEQYF
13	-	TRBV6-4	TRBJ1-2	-	TGTGCCAGCAGTGAAGGCAGAAACTATGGCTACACCTTC	CASSEGRNYGYTF
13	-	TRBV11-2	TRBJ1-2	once	TGTGCCAGCAGCCTACGGGACGGAGATGGCTACACCTTC	CASSLRDGDGYTF
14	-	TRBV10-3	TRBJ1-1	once	TGTGCCATCAGTGTAGGAGACAGGAACACTGAAGCTTTCTTT	CAISVGDRNTEAFF
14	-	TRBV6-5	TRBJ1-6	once	TGTGCCAGCCGAACAGGCGGCTATAATTCACCCCTCCACTTT	CASRTGGYNSPLHF
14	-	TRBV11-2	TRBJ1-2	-	TGTGCCAGCAGCTTAGTCCGGTCGGGGACCGCTATCAGCTTC	CASSLVRSGTAISF
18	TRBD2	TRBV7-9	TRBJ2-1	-	TGTGCCAGCAGCGAGCCGGTGAGGGTAGCGGGGGGGCCCCATGAGCAGTTCTTC	CASSEPVRVAGGPHEQFF
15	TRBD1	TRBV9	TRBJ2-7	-	TGTGCCAGCAGTCCCTTGGACAGGTTCTCCTACGAGCAGTACTTC	CASSPLDRFSYEQYF
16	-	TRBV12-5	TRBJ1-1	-	TGTGCTAGTGGTTTGGTAGGCCCGGGGCTGAACACTGAAGCTTTCTTT	CASGLVGPGLNTEAFF
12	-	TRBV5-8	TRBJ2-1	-	TGTGCCAGCAGCTCACAGAGCAATGAGCAGTTCTTC	CASSSQSNEQFF
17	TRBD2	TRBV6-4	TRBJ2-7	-	TGTGCCAGCAGTTTCCCGGGACTAGCGGGTTTACCCTACGAGCAGTACTTC	CASSFPGLAGLPYEQYF
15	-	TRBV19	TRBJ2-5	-	TGTGCCAGTAGTATCGGCGGGTCGGTAGGAGAGACCCAGTACTTC	CASSIGGSVGETQYF
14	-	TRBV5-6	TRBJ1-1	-	TGTGCCAGCAGCACTGGGACGGCGAACACTGAAGCTTTCTTT	CASSTGTANTEAFF
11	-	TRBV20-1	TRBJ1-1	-	TGCAGTGCGTCACCCGGGACTGAAGCTTTCTTT	CSASPGTEAFF
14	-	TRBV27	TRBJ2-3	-	TGTGCCAGCATGAGGGCCGGGGACACAGATACGCAGTATTTT	CASMRAGDTDTQYF
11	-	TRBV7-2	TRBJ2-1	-	TGTGCCAGCATCCCTAGCTATGAGCAGTTCTTC	CASIPSYEQFF
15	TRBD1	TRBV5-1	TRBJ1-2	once	TGCGCCAGCAGCCCCGACAGGGGGGAAGTCTATGGCTACACCTTC	CASSPDRGEVYGYTF
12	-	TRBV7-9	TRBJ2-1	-	TGTGCCAGCAGCTTAGAGGGCATTAAGCAGTTCTTC	CASSLEGIKQFF
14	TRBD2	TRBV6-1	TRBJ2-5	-	TGTGCCAGCAGTTTTAGCGGGGGGCAAGAGACCCAGTACTTC	CASSFSGGQETQYF
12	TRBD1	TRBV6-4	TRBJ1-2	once	TGTGCCAGCAGAGGGACAGGGGGGAGCTACACCTTC	CASRGTGGSYTF
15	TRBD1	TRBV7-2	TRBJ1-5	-	TGTGCCAGCAGCTTAACCGGGACAGGGATTCAGCCCCAGCATTTT	CASSLTGTGIQPQHF
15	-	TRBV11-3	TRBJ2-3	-	TGTGCCAGCAGCTTAGGGCAGACCTACACAGATACGCAGTATTTT	CASSLGQTYTDTQYF
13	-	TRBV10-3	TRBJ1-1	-	TGTGCCATCAGACAGGATCCTGGGACTGAAGCTTTCTTT	CAIRQDPGTEAFF
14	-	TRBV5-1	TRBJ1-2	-	TGCGCCAGCAGCTTGACGGGGGAAGGGTATGGCTACACCTTC	CASSLTGEGYGYTF
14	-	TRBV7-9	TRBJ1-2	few	TGTGCCAGCAGCTTGCGGGGGCTTGGCTATGGCTACACCTTC	CASSLRGLGYGYTF
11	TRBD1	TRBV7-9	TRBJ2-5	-	TGTGCCAGCAGGACAGGGGAGACCCAGTACTTC	CASRTGETQYF
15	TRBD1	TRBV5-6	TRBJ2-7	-	TGTGCCAGCAGCTCCATCGGGGGACAGGGCTACGAGCAGTACTTC	CASSSIGGQGYEQYF
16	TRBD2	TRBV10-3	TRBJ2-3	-	TGTGCCATCAGTGAGTCAGGACTAGCGGGCACAGATACGCAGTATTTT	CAISESGLAGTDTQYF
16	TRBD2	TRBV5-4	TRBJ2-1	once	TGTGCCAGCAGCCACCCTCCTAGCGGGGGATACAATGAGCAGTTCTTC	CASSHPPSGGYNEQFF
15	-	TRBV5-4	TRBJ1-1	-	TGTGCCAGCAGCACTCGCCGCGGACCGAACACTGAAGCTTTCTTT	CASSTRRGPNTEAFF
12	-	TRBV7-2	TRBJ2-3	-	TGTGCCAGCAGCTTAGGATTAACTACGCAGTATTTT	CASSLGLTTQYF
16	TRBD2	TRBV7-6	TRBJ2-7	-	TGTGCCAGCAGCTCTGACGCTAGCGGGGGGATATACGAGCAGTACTTC	CASSSDASGGIYEQYF
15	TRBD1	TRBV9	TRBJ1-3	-	TGTGCCAGCAGCGTGGACAGGCTCTCTGGAAACACCATATATTTT	CASSVDRLSGNTIYF
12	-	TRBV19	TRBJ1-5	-	TGTGCCAGTAGTTTCAGCAATCAGCCCCAGCATTTT	CASSFSNQPQHF
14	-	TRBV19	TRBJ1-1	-	TGTGCCAGTAGTCCGTGGGGGGGGGACACTGAAGCTTTCTTT	CASSPWGGDTEAFF